These 29 T cell receptor beta chains were sequenced from one sample in a study of blood T cell repertoires in COVID-19. Libraries were prepared by immunoSEQ multiplex PCR; TCRdb keeps only in-frame clonotypes and omits some of them. The sample carries approximately 140,000 clones, 80% to 90% recorded once. Sequencing was done on a sample of peripheral blood. The origin of the receptors is a woman in her sixties or seventies with COVID-19, enrolled during active disease.

This chain connects TRBV13 to TRBJ2-7; TRBD1 agrees at 8 bases. V trimming: 5 bases; J trimming: 0 bases; junction bases outside the gene matches: 9. CDR1 PRHDT and CDR2 FYEKMQ come from the germline V gene (reference sequence). The CDR3 spans 16 residues. The CDR3 nucleotides read TGTGCCAGCAGCCCGTCGGGGCAGGGGGCCTCCTACGAGCAGTACTTC. Residues: CASSPSGQGASYEQYF.

The chain joins TRBV10-3 to TRBJ2-7; 10 bases line up with TRBD1. The germline V gene has CDR1 ENHRY and CDR2 SYGVKD. This CDR3 has 19 amino acids. V trimming: 5 bases; J trimming: 2 bases; junction bases outside the gene matches: 18. CDR3 amino acids: CAISTVGRAPGQGTYEQYF. The CDR3, as DNA: TGTGCCATCAGTACCGTTGGGCGGGCCCCGGGACAGGGGACCTACGAGCAGTACTTC.

This clone was picked up one time. V is TRBV10-3 and J is TRBJ1-2, with 8 bases that match TRBD1. The length of the CDR3 is 11 residues. Trimming cost V 11 bases and J 4 bases; bases outside gene matches: 3. CDR1 is ENHRY and CDR2 is SYGVKD in the germline V gene. The CDR3 sequence: CAVGQGYGYTF. The CDR3 DNA follows: TGTGCCGTAGGACAGGGCTATGGCTACACCTTC.

This clone was counted once. The V call is TRBV9, the J call TRBJ2-7, with TRBD1 as a possible D gene (6 bases). V lost 0 bases to trimming and J lost 2 bases, with 12 bases between them. CDR3 length: 15 residues. The germline CDR1 and CDR2 sequences are SGDLS and YYNGEE. The CDR3, as DNA: TGTGCCAGCAGCGTAGATGGACAGCGACCCTACGAGCAGTACTTC. This sequence encodes CASSVDGQRPYEQYF. Variable domain in full (rest from reference TRBV9 and TRBJ2-7): DSGVTQTPKHLITATGQRVTLRCSPRSGDLSVYWYQQSLDQGLQFLIQYYNGEERAKGNILERFSAQQFPDLHSELNLSSLELGDSALYFCASSVDGQRPYEQYFGPGTRLTVT.

This sequence joins TRBV18 and TRBJ1-4; tentative D call: TRBD1 (6 bases). Germline CDR1 reads KGHSH; CDR2 reads LQKENI. The CDR3 is 14 residues long. V lost 2 bases, J lost 7 bases, and 11 bases lay in between. The CDR3 bases are TGTGCCAGCTCACCAGGGGAAGGGGGTGAAAAACTGTTTTTT. Protein sequence: CASSPGEGGEKLFF.

This chain connects TRBV2 to TRBJ1-5; no reliable D call. CDR3 length: 14 amino acids. Looked up from germline, CDR1 is SNHLY and CDR2 is FYNNEI. With 8 bases removed from V and 2 bases from J, the gap between germline ends came to 13 bases. The CDR3 protein is CASSSRQRNQPQHF. The CDR3 DNA sequence: TGTGCCAGCTCCAGCAGACAACGCAATCAGCCCCAGCATTTT.

The CDR3 spells CASSWRGGQETQYF. The CDR3 coding sequence is TGTGCCAGCAGTTGGCGGGGAGGGCAAGAGACCCAGTACTTC. The rearrangement links TRBV6-2 or TRBV6-3 to TRBJ2-5, with TRBD2 matching over 7 bases. V lost 4 bases and J lost 2; bases outside the gene matches: 4. The CDR3 runs to 14 residues. The germline V gene has CDR1 MNHEY and CDR2 SVGEGT.

V usage is TRBV7-2 and J usage is TRBJ2-2, with a weak D call TRBD2 (6 bases). V lost 5 bases, J lost 6 bases, and 7 bases lay in between. This CDR3 spans 12 amino acids. In germline, CDR1 is SGHTA, CDR2 FQGNSA. CDR3 protein: CASSPGAGELFF. Here the CDR3 DNA reads TGTGCCAGCAGCCCGGGGGCCGGGGAGCTGTTTTTT.

The chain recombines TRBV5-6 with TRBJ2-3; 9 bases line up with TRBD2. The CDR3 has 16 residues. The V and J ends lost 0 bases and 2 bases, in that order; junction bases with no gene match: 4. Germline lookup yields CDR1 SGHDT and CDR2 YYEEEE. CDR3 protein: CASSLGLAGLTDTQYF. The CDR3 DNA reads as TGTGCCAGCAGCTTGGGGCTAGCGGGACTCACAGATACGCAGTATTTT.

This chain links TRBV29-1 with TRBJ1-2; TRBD1 is a possible D gene (6 bases). V was trimmed by 4 bases and J by 4 bases, leaving 7 bases between them. The germline CDR1 and CDR2 sequences are SQVTM and ANQGSEA. This CDR3 is 11 amino acids long. The CDR3 spells CSVGGGYGYTF. DNA of the CDR3: TGCAGCGTTGGAGGGGGCTATGGCTACACCTTC.

There are a few counts of this clone. The chain recombines TRBV30 with TRBJ2-7, with 7 bases lining up with TRBD1. The germline V gene encodes CDR1 GTSNPN and CDR2 SVGIG (reference sequence). This CDR3 has 12 residues. Trimming at V came to 4 bases and at J to 1 base, leaving 1 base not matched to a gene. CDR3 residues: CAWTGGSYEQYF. CDR3 DNA sequence: TGTGCCTGGACAGGGGGTTCCTACGAGCAGTACTTC.

This clone has only one observation. J is TRBJ2-3 and V is TRBV7-9; tentative D call: TRBD2 (6 bases). CDR1 and CDR2 (germline): SEHNR, FQNEAQ (reference sequence). This CDR3 is built from 17 residues. With 5 bases removed from V and 3 bases from J, the gap between germline ends came to 21 bases. The CDR3 nucleotides read TGTGCCAGCAGCCCGCGGGACTCCACATCCGGAACAGATACGCAGTATTTT. Its protein is CASSPRDSTSGTDTQYF. The full variable domain, rest sourced from reference TRBV7-9 and TRBJ2-3, is DTGVSQNPRHKITKRGQNVTFRCDPISEHNRLYWYRQTLGQGPEFLTYFQNEAQLEKSRLLSDRFSAERPKGSFSTLEIQRTEQGDSAMYLCASSPRDSTSGTDTQYFGPGTRLTVL.

This clone was counted only a few times. Other DNA sequences of this sample code for an identical CDR3. The J gene is TRBJ1-1, the V gene TRBV9; D unresolved. Germline CDR1 SGDLS, CDR2 YYNGEE. V was pared by 0 bases and J by 0 bases, with 3 bases between. This CDR3 comprises 13 residues. As DNA, the CDR3 is TGTGCCAGCAGCGTAGCTTTGAACACTGAAGCTTTCTTT. Translated: CASSVALNTEAFF.

In DNA, the CDR3 is TGTGCCAGCAGGCGGCACCAGGGGAACTACGAGCAGTACTTC. Its translation: CASRRHQGNYEQYF. The J gene is TRBJ2-7, the V gene TRBV27, with D possibly matching TRBD1 (6 bases). The germline V gene encodes CDR1 MNHEY and CDR2 SMNVEV (reference sequence). CDR3 length: 14 amino acids. The V gene lost 6 bases and the J gene lost 3 bases, with 15 bases spanning the gap.

This chain connects TRBV2 to TRBJ2-1; 11 bases line up with TRBD2. V trimming: 5 bases; J trimming: 4 bases; junction bases outside the gene matches: 1. The germline V gene encodes CDR1 SNHLY and CDR2 FYNNEI. This CDR3 region has 14 residues. The CDR3: CASSRLAGYNEQFF. CDR3 DNA sequence: TGTGCCAGCAGTAGACTAGCGGGGTACAATGAGCAGTTCTTC.

V and J are TRBV7-3 and TRBJ2-1; 9 bases are shared with TRBD2. This CDR3 has 15 amino acids. From germline, CDR1 is SGHTA and CDR2 FQGTGA. V dropped 4 bases and J dropped 3; count of bases not matched to a gene: 4. CDR3 nucleotide sequence: TGTGCCAGCAGCTCCTCAGCGGGGGGCTACAATGAGCAGTTCTTC. Protein: CASSSSAGGYNEQFF.

The genes are TRBV2 and TRBJ2-1, with 8 bases matching TRBD2. J was trimmed by 0 bases and V by 2 bases; bases with no gene match: 0. CDR1 is SNHLY and CDR2 is FYNNEI in the germline V gene. This CDR3 region has 15 residues. CDR3 protein: CASSERGGSYNEQFF. In DNA form, the CDR3 reads TGTGCCAGCAGTGAACGGGGGGGCTCCTACAATGAGCAGTTCTTC.

The rearrangement uses TRBV28 and TRBJ1-5; the D is unclear. Germline V CDR1 and CDR2: MDHEN, SYDVKM. The germline V and J ends were trimmed by 6 bases and 4 bases, with 10 bases remaining between them. The CDR3 has 13 amino acids. CDR3 nucleotide sequence: TGTGCCAGCAGAACCAGTGTTAATCAGCCCCAGCATTTT. As protein: CASRTSVNQPQHF.

In nucleotides, the CDR3 is TGTGCCAGCAGCTTCTCAGGTCCATCCAAAGGCTACGAGCAGTACTTC. Protein: CASSFSGPSKGYEQYF. The V and J genes are TRBV7-9 and TRBJ2-7; D unclear. The germline V gene encodes CDR1 SEHNR and CDR2 FQNEAQ (reference sequence). Trimming removed 3 bases from V and 3 bases from J, with 18 bases in between. The CDR3 extends over 16 amino acids.

This clone is a singleton in its sample. The rearrangement uses TRBV29-1 and TRBJ1-1, with D possibly matching TRBD1 (5 bases). This CDR3 is 11 amino acids long. V was clipped by 3 bases and J by 7 bases, with 9 bases between them. Looked up from germline, CDR1 is SQVTM and CDR2 is ANQGSEA. DNA of the CDR3: TGCAGCGTTGAGCGGGGGAGTGAAGCTTTCTTT. This gives the protein CSVERGSEAFF. Based on the CDR3 plus reference TRBV29-1 and TRBJ1-1, the full variable domain is SAVISQKPSRDICQRGTSLTIQCQVDSQVTMMFWYRQQPGQSLTLIATANQGSEATYESGFVIDKFPISRPNLTFSTLTVSNMSPEDSSIYLCSVERGSEAFFGQGTRLTVV.

The chain combines TRBV5-4 with TRBJ1-2; D is perhaps TRBD1 (5 bases). CDR3 length: 12 amino acids. Trimming left V 6 bases short and J 8 bases short, with 14 bases between. Germline V gene lookup returns CDR1 SGHNT and CDR2 YYREEE (reference sequence). The CDR3 reads CASKDQGWGYTF. CDR3 DNA: TGTGCCAGCAAAGACCAGGGATGGGGCTACACCTTC.

CDR3 residues: CASREEGAVSEAFF. In DNA form, the CDR3 reads TGTGCCAGCAGGGAGGAGGGGGCGGTCTCTGAAGCTTTCTTT. The chain links TRBV2 to TRBJ1-1, with 7 nucleotides matching TRBD1. Germline-derived CDR1 and CDR2 are SNHLY and FYNNEI. With V trimmed by 6 bases and J by 6 bases, 10 bases remained unmatched. The CDR3 totals 14 residues.

The rearrangement uses TRBV2 and TRBJ2-5, with TRBD1 as a possible D gene (6 bases). This CDR3 is 14 amino acids long. Germline values: CDR1 SNHLY, CDR2 FYNNEI. V gave up 4 bases and J gave up 5 bases, with 14 bases separating them. CDR3 DNA: TGTGCCAGCAGTGCAACAGGGAAGTGGGAGACCCAGTACTTC. It yields the protein CASSATGKWETQYF.

The chain joins TRBV28 to TRBJ1-1, with 8 nucleotides matching TRBD1. The CDR3 sequence is 17 residues long. V dropped 2 bases and J dropped 4; count of bases not matched to a gene: 12. CDR1 and CDR2 from the germline V gene are MDHEN and SYDVKM. CDR3 in amino acids: CASSLTGQGHLGTEAFF. CDR3 nucleotides: TGTGCCAGCAGTTTAACTGGACAGGGTCACCTGGGCACTGAAGCTTTCTTT.

The V gene is TRBV5-1, the J gene TRBJ1-1, with D unresolved. This CDR3 comprises 13 residues. The germline CDR1 and CDR2 sequences are SGHRS and YFSETQ. V was shortened by 1 base and J by 6 bases, with 10 bases between the two germline ends. The CDR3 region is CASSLFQDSEAFF. CDR3 sequence (DNA): TGCGCCAGCAGCTTGTTTCAGGATTCTGAAGCTTTCTTT. Together with reference TRBV5-1 and TRBJ1-1, the CDR3 gives the full variable domain: KAGVTQTPRYLIKTRGQQVTLSCSPISGHRSVSWYQQTPGQGLQFLFEYFSETQRNKGNFPGRFSGRQFSNSRSEMNVSTLELGDSALYLCASSLFQDSEAFFGQGTRLTVV.

Only one count was recorded for this clone. The chain links TRBV6-2 or TRBV6-3 to TRBJ1-2; 9 nucleotides align to TRBD1. CDR1 is MNHEY, CDR2 SVGEGT, per germline. The CDR3 contains 15 residues. V gave up 6 bases and J gave up 7 bases; unmatched junction bases: 12. This CDR3 is CASSPPTGGRGGYTF. The CDR3 DNA reads as TGTGCCAGCAGCCCCCCGACAGGGGGAAGGGGTGGCTACACCTTC.

J is TRBJ1-2 and V is TRBV4-2; tentatively, D is TRBD1 (5 bases). The CDR3 is 13 residues long. The V end was cut by 1 base, the J end by 5 bases, with 8 bases between. The germline CDR1 and CDR2 sequences are LGHNA and YNFKEQ. The CDR3 coding sequence is TGTGCCAGCAGCCAAGGACAGAGATATGGCTACACCTTC. Translated, it gives CASSQGQRYGYTF.

The V gene is TRBV5-1, the J gene TRBJ2-1, with a weak D call TRBD1 (5 bases). The germline V and J ends were trimmed by 0 bases and 7 bases, with 11 bases remaining between them. The CDR3 spans 14 residues. Looked up from germline, CDR1 is SGHRS and CDR2 is YFSETQ. CDR3 sequence: CASSLETYRNEQFF. The CDR3 nucleotides are TGCGCCAGCAGCTTGGAGACATACAGGAATGAGCAGTTCTTC.

V gene TRBV6-5 combines with J gene TRBJ1-2, with 9 bases aligning to TRBD1. Per the germline V gene, CDR1 is MNHEY and CDR2 is SVGAGI. J gave up 6 bases and V 7 bases, and 12 bases lay outside the gene matches. This CDR3 has 15 residues. DNA of the CDR3: TGTGCCAGCACTCGGAGCCCCGACAGGGGGAATGGCTACACCTTC. It translates to CASTRSPDRGNGYTF.